The rows below give T cell receptor beta chains drawn from one sample of a study of blood T cell repertoires in COVID-19. Clones were sequenced by immunoSEQ multiplex PCR, and TCRdb holds only the in-frame ones, with some missing. The sample has about 83,000 clones, under 95% seen once. Source material: peripheral blood. The source is a woman at least 80 years old with active or convalescent COVID-19. The CDR3 runs from the conserved cysteine through the conserved F or W. A D gene is named only where the DNA matches it firmly. Part of the rows lack a size; the others show once, few, many or a class for expanded clones.

size	J	V	D	CDR3	DNA
.	TRBJ2-3	TRBV12-5	.	CASALFVSDTQYF	TGTGCTAGTGCCCTTTTCGTGTCAGATACGCAGTATTTT
.	TRBJ2-6	TRBV7-6	.	CASSLVPAGLSSGANALTF	TGTGCCAGCAGCTTAGTACCCGCAGGGTTGAGTTCTGGGGCCAACGCCCTGACTTTC
.	TRBJ2-7	TRBV9	TRBD1	CASSVGGTGSYEQYF	TGTGCCAGCAGCGTAGGGGGGACAGGGTCCTACGAGCAGTACTTC
.	TRBJ1-2	TRBV7-9	.	CASSLVRVNYGYTF	TGTGCCAGCAGCTTAGTACGCGTTAACTATGGCTACACCTTC
few	TRBJ1-5	TRBV4-2	.	CASSAPGGEPQHF	TGTGCCAGCAGCGCTCCCGGGGGGGAGCCCCAGCATTTT
.	TRBJ1-6	TRBV5-5	.	CASSLVGHYNSPLHF	TGTGCCAGCAGCTTAGTTGGACACTATAATTCACCCCTCCACTTT
.	TRBJ2-7	TRBV5-6	TRBD1	CASSFRQGAYEQYF	TGTGCCAGCAGCTTTCGACAGGGGGCCTACGAGCAGTACTTC
.	TRBJ1-4	TRBV4-2	TRBD1	CASSQPLRGQTNEKLFF	TGTGCCAGCAGCCAACCTCTCAGGGGGCAAACTAATGAAAAACTGTTTTTT
.	TRBJ2-1	TRBV28	.	CASRSGGQGERNEQFF	TGTGCCAGCAGAAGTGGGGGGCAGGGGGAACGGAATGAGCAGTTCTTC
.	TRBJ1-4	TRBV9	TRBD1	CASSPGTVGQF	TGTGCCAGCAGCCCCGGGACAGTTGGTCAGTTT
.	TRBJ2-2	TRBV19	TRBD1	CAVTTGLLGELFF	TGTGCCGTTACGACAGGGTTACTGGGGGAGCTGTTTTTT
.	TRBJ2-7	TRBV19	.	CASSTRRGHEQYF	TGTGCCAGTAGTACCCGCAGGGGCCACGAGCAGTACTTC
.	TRBJ1-1	TRBV6-4	.	CAPRWGRRNTEAFF	TGTGCCCCCCGGTGGGGCAGGAGGAACACTGAAGCTTTCTTT
.	TRBJ1-1	TRBV10-3	TRBD1	CAISYDRGYEAFF	TGTGCCATCAGTTATGACAGGGGCTATGAAGCTTTCTTT
.	TRBJ1-2	TRBV5-1	TRBD1	CASSLGDRNLYYGYTF	TGCGCCAGCAGCTTGGGGGACAGAAATTTGTACTATGGCTACACCTTC
few	TRBJ1-5	TRBV9	.	CASSVAGWSNQPQHF	TGTGCCAGCAGCGTTGCAGGGTGGAGCAATCAGCCCCAGCATTTT
once	TRBJ2-2	TRBV5-1	.	CASSPRGGSFANTGELFF	TGCGCCAGCAGCCCAAGGGGGGGATCGTTCGCGAACACCGGGGAGCTGTTTTTT
.	TRBJ1-1	TRBV28	.	CASSLKREAFF	TGTGCCAGCAGTTTAAAGAGAGAAGCTTTCTTT
.	TRBJ1-5	TRBV6-6	TRBD1	CASSSPQGNSNQPQHF	TGTGCCAGCAGCTCACCACAGGGGAATAGCAATCAGCCCCAGCATTTT
.	TRBJ1-6	TRBV7-8	.	CASSLRAGGLYNSPLHF	TGTGCCAGCAGCTTAAGGGCAGGAGGGCTCTATAATTCACCCCTCCACTTT
.	TRBJ1-5	TRBV6-2/TRBV6-3	.	CASSPDRYNQPQHF	TGTGCCAGCAGCCCCGACAGATACAATCAGCCCCAGCATTTT
.	TRBJ1-5	TRBV2	TRBD1	CASSAGQGIGSNQPQHF	TGTGCCAGCAGCGCTGGACAGGGAATCGGGAGCAATCAGCCCCAGCATTTT
.	TRBJ2-5	TRBV6-5	TRBD1	CASSPGTGETQYF	TGTGCCAGCAGTCCCGGGACAGGGGAGACCCAGTACTTC
.	TRBJ1-5	TRBV27	TRBD1	CASSPQGAQPQHF	TGTGCCAGCAGTCCACAGGGGGCCCAGCCCCAGCATTTT
.	TRBJ1-5	TRBV12-3/TRBV12-4	.	CATARASNQPQHF	TGTGCCACCGCCAGGGCTAGCAATCAGCCCCAGCATTTT
.	TRBJ2-1	TRBV7-2	TRBD2	CASSSQPPGLAGYEQFF	TGTGCCAGCAGTTCACAGCCTCCGGGACTAGCGGGCTATGAGCAGTTCTTC
.	TRBJ1-4	TRBV7-8	.	CASRDGTNPNEKLFF	TGTGCCAGCAGGGACGGGACAAATCCTAATGAAAAACTGTTTTTT
.	TRBJ2-2	TRBV16	TRBD1	CASSRTGGSTGELFF	TGTGCCAGCAGCCGGACAGGGGGCAGCACCGGGGAGCTGTTTTTT
.	TRBJ2-3	TRBV24-1	TRBD1	CATSDSGGDRGPDTQYF	TGTGCCACCAGTGATTCCGGGGGGGACAGGGGGCCAGATACGCAGTATTTT
.	TRBJ1-1	TRBV12-3/TRBV12-4	.	CASRTYSTEAFF	TGTGCCAGCAGGACTTATAGCACTGAAGCTTTCTTT
.	TRBJ2-1	TRBV11-2	TRBD2	CASSFKGTSNEQFF	TGTGCCAGCAGCTTCAAAGGGACTAGCAATGAGCAGTTCTTC
once	TRBJ2-7	TRBV14	TRBD2	CASSQELAGAYEQYF	TGTGCCAGCAGCCAAGAACTAGCGGGGGCCTACGAGCAGTACTTC
.	TRBJ1-4	TRBV4-1	TRBD1	CASSLTGGENEKLFF	TGCGCCAGCAGTCTGACAGGGGGGGAGAATGAAAAACTGTTTTTT
once	TRBJ1-5	TRBV5-4	.	CASSLRGSNQPQHF	TGTGCCAGCAGCTTGCGGGGGAGCAATCAGCCCCAGCATTTT
.	TRBJ2-2	TRBV3-1/TRBV3-2	TRBD2	CASTQNGGGGELFF	TGTGCCAGCACCCAAAACGGGGGGGGCGGGGAGCTGTTTTTT
once	TRBJ1-1	TRBV29-1	TRBD1	CSVGTGGGTEAFF	TGCAGCGTTGGCACAGGGGGCGGTACTGAAGCTTTCTTT
.	TRBJ1-5	TRBV9	.	CASSVTGRQPQHF	TGTGCCAGCAGCGTAACAGGGCGGCAGCCCCAGCATTTT
few	TRBJ1-5	TRBV28	.	CASTHEGPNNQPQHF	TGTGCCAGCACCCACGAGGGCCCTAATAATCAGCCCCAGCATTTT
.	TRBJ1-6	TRBV6-2/TRBV6-3	.	CASSPLSYSPLHF	TGTGCCAGCAGCCCCTTGAGTTATTCACCCCTCCACTTT
.	TRBJ2-3	TRBV19	.	CASTVLGDTQYF	TGTGCCAGTACCGTACTAGGGGATACGCAGTATTTT
.	TRBJ2-2	TRBV5-4	TRBD1	CASSFDRVSTGELFF	TGTGCCAGCAGCTTTGACAGGGTTAGCACCGGGGAGCTGTTTTTT
medium-sized	TRBJ2-3	TRBV5-1	.	CASSPGNTVSADTQYF	TGCGCCAGCAGCCCGGGTAATACGGTGTCGGCAGATACGCAGTATTTT
.	TRBJ1-1	TRBV4-3	.	CASSQVLGVRTEAFF	TGCGCCAGCAGCCAAGTCTTAGGGGTTCGGACTGAAGCTTTCTTT
.	TRBJ1-2	TRBV5-4	TRBD1	CASSLRGTAVEIYTF	TGTGCCAGCAGCCTCCGTGGGACAGCGGTTGAAATCTACACCTTC
once	TRBJ2-1	TRBV11-2	TRBD2	CASSTRGVSYNEQFF	TGTGCCAGCAGCACTCGGGGGGTATCCTACAATGAGCAGTTCTTC
.	TRBJ1-1	TRBV5-4	TRBD1	CASSSGGRAEAFF	TGTGCCAGCAGCTCAGGGGGCAGAGCTGAAGCTTTCTTT
few	TRBJ1-2	TRBV19	.	CASSVTEGGGYTF	TGTGCCAGTAGTGTGACTGAGGGAGGAGGCTACACCTTC
.	TRBJ2-1	TRBV9	TRBD1	CASSKGTGSYNEQFF	TGTGCCAGCAGCAAAGGGACAGGGAGTTACAATGAGCAGTTCTTC
once	TRBJ2-3	TRBV6-5	.	CASKYQGPTDTQYF	TGTGCCAGCAAGTACCAGGGGCCCACAGATACGCAGTATTTT
once	TRBJ1-1	TRBV7-9	.	CASSSEGRTEAFF	TGTGCCAGCAGCTCGGAGGGGCGGACTGAAGCTTTCTTT
.	TRBJ1-5	TRBV28	.	CASSQGFNQPQHF	TGTGCCAGCAGTCAGGGGTTCAATCAGCCCCAGCATTTT
.	TRBJ1-3	TRBV5-3	.	CARSCPTGLSGNTIYF	TGTGCCAGAAGCTGTCCGACAGGACTCTCTGGAAACACCATATATTTT
.	TRBJ2-3	TRBV28	TRBD1	CASSTGTGGFSTDTQYF	TGTGCCAGCAGCACTGGGACAGGGGGGTTTAGCACAGATACGCAGTATTTT
once	TRBJ2-5	TRBV5-1	TRBD2	CASSSGVAGDLGTQYF	TGCGCCAGCAGCTCCGGGGTAGCGGGGGACCTTGGGACCCAGTACTTC
.	TRBJ2-6	TRBV5-5	TRBD1	CASSPNDLGQGFSGANVLTF	TGTGCCAGCAGCCCGAACGACCTGGGACAGGGGTTTTCTGGGGCCAACGTCCTGACTTTC
once	TRBJ1-3	TRBV4-2	TRBD1	CASSQLGGWNTIYF	TGTGCCAGCAGCCAACTAGGGGGCTGGAACACCATATATTTT
once	TRBJ1-6	TRBV12-3/TRBV12-4	.	CASRMGQASPLHF	TGTGCCAGCAGGATGGGGCAGGCGTCACCCCTCCACTTT
.	TRBJ2-5	TRBV11-2	TRBD1	CASSFPRGQGRQETQYF	TGTGCCAGCAGCTTCCCAAGGGGACAGGGGAGGCAAGAGACCCAGTACTTC
.	TRBJ2-5	TRBV6-5	.	CASSPSGGLGETQYF	TGTGCCAGCAGCCCCTCGGGGGGCCTAGGGGAGACCCAGTACTTC
few	TRBJ1-5	TRBV5-1	.	CASSLEGGGNQPQHF	TGCGCCAGCAGCTTGGAAGGAGGGGGCAATCAGCCCCAGCATTTT